The rows below give T cell receptor beta chains drawn from one sample of a study of blood T cell repertoires in COVID-19. Method: immunoSEQ multiplex PCR; TCRdb's copy keeps in-frame clones and lacks some. The profile covers about 220,000 clones, with 87% appearing a single time and 1.9% taken by the ten largest. The sample comprised peripheral blood. These receptors came from a man between 35 and 55 years old with active or convalescent COVID-19. CDR3s include the opening cysteine and the closing phenylalanine or tryptophan. D genes are given only for firm matches. Clone size is given for some rows only: seen once, a few or many times, or a class if the clone is expanded.

D: TRBD1
size: .
J: TRBJ1-5
length: 16
V: TRBV7-8
DNA: TGTGCCAGCAGCCCAAGTCGAGGGGGCGGCAATCAGCCCCAGCATTTT
CDR3: CASSPSRGGGNQPQHF

D: .
size: .
J: TRBJ1-5
length: 15
V: TRBV2
DNA: TGTGCCAGCAGTGATCGCCGAGGAGTAAATCAGCCCCAGCATTTT
CDR3: CASSDRRGVNQPQHF

D: .
size: .
J: TRBJ2-3
length: 15
V: TRBV11-1
DNA: TGTGCCACTGGAATTGGGGCAGGCAGCACAGATACGCAGTATTTT
CDR3: CATGIGAGSTDTQYF

D: .
size: .
J: TRBJ1-4
length: 15
V: TRBV25-1
DNA: TGTGCCAGCAGTGAATCCGGGGGAACTAATGAAAAACTGTTTTTT
CDR3: CASSESGGTNEKLFF

D: TRBD1
size: .
J: TRBJ1-2
length: 14
V: TRBV4-1
DNA: TGCGCCAGCAGCCAGCAGACAGGGGTGAGTGGCTACACCTTC
CDR3: CASSQQTGVSGYTF

D: TRBD1
size: .
J: TRBJ1-2
length: 14
V: TRBV28
DNA: TGTGCCAGCACGGGACAGGGGGCTGACTATGGCTACACCTTC
CDR3: CASTGQGADYGYTF

D: .
size: .
J: TRBJ1-6
length: 14
V: TRBV28
DNA: TGTGCCAGCAGTTTAGGAGGGTTAGGTTCACCCCTCCACTTT
CDR3: CASSLGGLGSPLHF

D: .
size: .
J: TRBJ2-7
length: 16
V: TRBV6-1
DNA: TGTGCCAGCAGTGATAGAAACCGATCACCAGGGTACGAGCAGTACTTC
CDR3: CASSDRNRSPGYEQYF

D: .
size: .
J: TRBJ1-2
length: 13
V: TRBV19
DNA: TGTGCCAGTAGTTCTCCAGGACACGGTGGCTACACCTTC
CDR3: CASSSPGHGGYTF

D: TRBD2
size: .
J: TRBJ2-7
length: 14
V: TRBV4-1
DNA: TGCGCCAGCACCCCTCCGGGACTACGGTACGAGCAGTACTTC
CDR3: CASTPPGLRYEQYF

D: TRBD1
size: few
J: TRBJ1-2
length: 15
V: TRBV5-1
DNA: TGCGCCAGCAGCTCAGGGGGCTCGGCTAACTATGGCTACACCTTC
CDR3: CASSSGGSANYGYTF